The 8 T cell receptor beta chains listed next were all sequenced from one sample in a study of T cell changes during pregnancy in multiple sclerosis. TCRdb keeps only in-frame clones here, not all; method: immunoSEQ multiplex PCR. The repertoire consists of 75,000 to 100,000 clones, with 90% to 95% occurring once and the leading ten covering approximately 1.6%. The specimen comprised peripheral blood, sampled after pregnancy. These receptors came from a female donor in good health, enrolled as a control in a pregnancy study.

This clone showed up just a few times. The CDR3 loop is CASSEVEHRSTEAFF. As DNA, the CDR3 is TGTGCCAGCAGTGAAGTGGAGCACAGGTCTACTGAAGCTTTCTTT. V gene TRBV2 combines with J gene TRBJ1-1; weak D call: TRBD1 (5 bases). V lost 1 base and J lost 5, with 14 bases in between. CDR1 is SNHLY and CDR2 is FYNNEI in the germline V gene. The CDR3 sequence is 15 residues long.

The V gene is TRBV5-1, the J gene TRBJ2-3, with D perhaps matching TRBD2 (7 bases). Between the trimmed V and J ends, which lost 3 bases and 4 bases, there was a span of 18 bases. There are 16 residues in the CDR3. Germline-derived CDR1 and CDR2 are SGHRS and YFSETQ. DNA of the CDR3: TGCGCCAGCAGCTCGAAACTGGCGGGGGCGGCAGATACGCAGTATTTT. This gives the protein CASSSKLAGAADTQYF.

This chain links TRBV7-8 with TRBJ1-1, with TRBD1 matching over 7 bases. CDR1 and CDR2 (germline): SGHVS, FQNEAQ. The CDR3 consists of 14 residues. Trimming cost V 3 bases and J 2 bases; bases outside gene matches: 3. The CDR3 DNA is TGTGCCAGCAGCTTCGGACAGGCCAACACTGAAGCTTTCTTT. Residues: CASSFGQANTEAFF.

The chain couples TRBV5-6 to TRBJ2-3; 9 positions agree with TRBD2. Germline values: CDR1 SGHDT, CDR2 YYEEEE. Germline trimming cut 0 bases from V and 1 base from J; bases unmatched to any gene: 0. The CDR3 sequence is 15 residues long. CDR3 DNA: TGTGCCAGCAGCTTGGGCGGGGGGGGCACAGATACGCAGTATTTT. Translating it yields CASSLGGGGTDTQYF.

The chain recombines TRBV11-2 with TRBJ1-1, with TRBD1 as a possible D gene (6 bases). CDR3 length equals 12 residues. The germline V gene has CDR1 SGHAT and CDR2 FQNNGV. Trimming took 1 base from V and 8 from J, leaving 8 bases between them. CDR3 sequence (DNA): TGTGCCAGCAGCTTAGTTGGGACAGAAGCTTTCTTT. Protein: CASSLVGTEAFF.

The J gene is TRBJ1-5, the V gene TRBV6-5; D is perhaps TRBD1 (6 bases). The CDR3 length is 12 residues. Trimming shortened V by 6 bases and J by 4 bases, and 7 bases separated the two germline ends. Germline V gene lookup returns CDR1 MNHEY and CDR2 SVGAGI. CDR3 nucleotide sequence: TGTGCCAGCAGACAGGGTAATCAGCCCCAGCATTTT. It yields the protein CASRQGNQPQHF.

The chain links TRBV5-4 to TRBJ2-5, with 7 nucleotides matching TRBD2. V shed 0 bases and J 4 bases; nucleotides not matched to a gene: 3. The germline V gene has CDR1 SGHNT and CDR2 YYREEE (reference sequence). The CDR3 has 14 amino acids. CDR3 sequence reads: CASSLGLAPETQYF. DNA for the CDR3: TGTGCCAGCAGCTTGGGACTAGCCCCAGAGACCCAGTACTTC.

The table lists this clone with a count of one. CDR3 bases: TGTGCCAGCAGCTTAGGGTGGGACACCTCTGGGGCCAACGTCCTGACTTTC. It codes for CASSLGWDTSGANVLTF. The chain links TRBV13 to TRBJ2-6, with D maybe TRBD1 (6 bases). This CDR3 is built from 17 residues. V was pared by 0 bases and J by 0 bases, with 9 bases between. Per the germline V gene, CDR1 is PRHDT and CDR2 is FYEKMQ (reference sequence).